These 18 T cell receptor beta chains were sequenced from one sample in a study of T cell responses to AZD1222 COVID-19 vaccine. Sequencing was performed with immunoSEQ multiplex PCR; in TCRdb, only in-frame clones are kept and a portion is missing. The sample contains some 130,000 clones, just under 95% of which appear only once. Sequencing used peripheral blood, obtained 28 days after the second AZD1222 dose. The source is an adult who received the AZD1222 COVID-19 vaccine.

The chain recombines TRBV5-4 with TRBJ1-6; D perhaps matches TRBD1 (5 bases). Germline CDR1 and CDR2: SGHNT and YYREEE (reference sequence). Trimming shortened V by 7 bases and J by 9 bases, and 14 bases separated the two germline ends. The CDR3 has 13 residues. CDR3 sequence reads: CASSGQGGSPLHF. CDR3 in DNA: TGTGCCAGCTCGGGGCAGGGTGGTTCACCCCTCCACTTT.

The V gene is TRBV7-2, the J gene TRBJ1-2; 9 bases align to TRBD1. CDR3 size: 14 residues. Germline-derived CDR1 and CDR2 are SGHTA and FQGNSA. The J segment lost 5 bases and the V segment lost 4 bases, leaving 5 bases of the junction unmatched. CDR3 in amino acids: CASSSRQGVYGYTF. For the CDR3, the DNA is TGTGCCAGCAGCTCCAGACAGGGGGTGTATGGCTACACCTTC.

V gene TRBV11-3 combines with J gene TRBJ2-3; possibly TRBD2 for D (5 bases). Looked up from germline, CDR1 is SGHNT and CDR2 is YENEEA. V lost 4 bases, J lost 4 bases, and 15 bases lay in between. CDR3 size: 15 residues. CDR3 sequence reads: CASSSPAEAADTQYF. In nucleotides, the CDR3 is TGTGCCAGCAGCTCACCGGCGGAGGCGGCAGATACGCAGTATTTT.

About this clone itself: Sequence at one end of the junction differs from germline and may be a read error. The chain joins TRBV10-3 to TRBJ2-3; TRBD2 agrees at 10 bases. Germline lookup yields CDR1 ENHRY and CDR2 SYGVKD. The CDR3 is 15 amino acids. This CDR3 reads CAITERGGVGDTQYF. In nucleotides, the CDR3 is TGTGCCATCACTGAGCGGGGGGGCGTGGGAGATACGCAGTATTTT.

DNA for the CDR3: TGTGCCAGCGCGCCCGGGGGGGTTATCATCGGGCAGTACTTC. Amino acids: CASAPGGVIIGQYF. V gene TRBV7-8 combines with J gene TRBJ2-7; 8 positions agree with TRBD2. Germline loops: CDR1 SGHVS, CDR2 FQNEAQ. V was clipped by 8 bases and J by 9 bases; unmatched bases: 15. The CDR3 is 14 amino acids.

This chain joins TRBV12-3 or TRBV12-4 and TRBJ1-1; 8 nucleotides agree with TRBD1. The CDR3 extends over 13 amino acids. Trimming removed 6 bases from V and 3 bases from J; junction bases left unmatched: 3. The CDR3 sequence: CASSGTGHTEAFF. CDR3 sequence (DNA): TGTGCCAGCAGCGGGACAGGACACACTGAAGCTTTCTTT.

This chain connects TRBV5-4 to TRBJ2-7; weak D call: TRBD2 (6 bases). The CDR3 runs to 13 residues. The V end was cut by 4 bases, the J end by 6 bases, with 14 bases between. Germline CDR1 and CDR2: SGHNT and YYREEE (reference sequence). CDR3 sequence (DNA): TGTGCCAGCAGCCGACCCGACGGGGGCGAGCAGTACTTC. This gives the protein CASSRPDGGEQYF.

The chain recombines TRBV4-3 with TRBJ1-5, with D unresolved. Germline CDR1 LGHNA, CDR2 YSLEER. CDR3 length equals 17 residues. The V end was cut by 0 bases, the J end by 3 bases, with 15 bases between. DNA for the CDR3: TGCGCCAGCAGCCAAGAATATCTTCCGCCCCTCAATCAGCCCCAGCATTTT. Translated, it gives CASSQEYLPPLNQPQHF.

Concerning this clone: The identical CDR3 is also encoded by other nucleotide sequences in the sample. V usage is TRBV7-2 and J usage is TRBJ1-5, with D possibly matching TRBD1 (5 bases). The germline V gene has CDR1 SGHTA and CDR2 FQGNSA. Trimming shortened V by 1 base and J by 7 bases, and 5 bases separated the two germline ends. This CDR3 is built from 12 residues. DNA of the CDR3: TGTGCCAGCAGCTTAGGGGGGCAGCCCCAGCATTTT. As protein: CASSLGGQPQHF.

As DNA, the CDR3 is TGTGCCAGCAGTCCGCAGCCGAACACTGAAGCTTTCTTT. It translates to CASSPQPNTEAFF. The chain employs TRBV27 and TRBJ1-1; D ambiguous. CDR3 length: 13 amino acids. Per the germline V gene, CDR1 is MNHEY and CDR2 is SMNVEV (reference sequence). V was clipped by 5 bases and J by 1 base, with 8 bases between them.

The rearrangement joins TRBV19 to TRBJ1-2, with TRBD1 identical over 7 bases. CDR1 is LNHDA, CDR2 SQIVND, per germline (reference sequence). The ends lost 6 bases at V and 3 bases at J; junction bases unmatched: 16. The CDR3 is 17 residues long. CDR3 nucleotides: TGTGCCAGTAGGTCCGGGACAGAGTGGGTAAACGACTATGGCTACACCTTC. Its translation is CASRSGTEWVNDYGYTF.

The chain joins TRBV10-3 to TRBJ1-1; D may be TRBD1 (5 bases). This CDR3 region has 14 residues. The germline gives CDR1 ENHRY, CDR2 SYGVKD. Trimming pared 5 bases from V and 0 bases from J, leaving 10 bases between. CDR3: CAISKTDVNTEAFF. CDR3 nucleotide sequence: TGTGCCATCAGTAAGACAGATGTGAACACTGAAGCTTTCTTT.

The chain uses TRBV2 and TRBJ1-2, with TRBD1 matching 7 bases. The CDR3 consists of 14 residues. In germline, CDR1 is SNHLY, CDR2 FYNNEI. J gave up 4 bases and V 4 bases, and 6 bases lay outside the gene matches. As DNA, the CDR3 is TGTGCCAGCAGTGGTCCCAGGGGGGGCTATGGCTACACCTTC. Its protein is CASSGPRGGYGYTF.

This sequence joins TRBV11-3 and TRBJ1-1, with D possibly TRBD1 on 6 matching bases. The CDR3 sequence is 15 residues long. Looked up from germline, CDR1 is SGHNT and CDR2 is YENEEA. Trimming pared 1 base from V and 7 bases from J, leaving 16 bases between. The DNA for the CDR3 is TGTGCCAGCAGCTTAGTCGGCAGGGGTTTAGGTGAAGCTTTCTTT. Amino acid sequence: CASSLVGRGLGEAFF.

The chain carries TRBV19 and TRBJ1-5; D gene unclear. V dropped 5 bases and J dropped 0 bases, with 14 bases sitting between them. CDR3 length equals 16 residues. Looked up from germline, CDR1 is LNHDA and CDR2 is SQIVND (reference sequence). This chain's CDR3 is CASSEHPRSSNQPQHF. CDR3 bases: TGTGCCAGTAGTGAGCACCCAAGATCTAGCAATCAGCCCCAGCATTTT. Full variable domain (missing parts from reference TRBV19 and TRBJ1-5): DGGITQSPKYLFRKEGQNVTLSCEQNLNHDAMYWYRQDPGQGLRLIYYSQIVNDFQKGDIAEGYSVSREKKESFPLTVTSAQKNPTAFYLCASSEHPRSSNQPQHFGDGTRLSIL.

The genes are TRBV5-6 and TRBJ1-2; a possible D gene is TRBD1 (5 bases). The CDR3 is 13 amino acids. The germline V gene has CDR1 SGHDT and CDR2 YYEEEE. V was pared by 4 bases and J by 0 bases, with 7 bases between. As DNA, the CDR3 is TGTGCCAGCAGCGGGACCTCTAACTATGGCTACACCTTC. Amino acids: CASSGTSNYGYTF.

The V call is TRBV28, the J call TRBJ1-1; unclear D gene. Trimming shortened V by 2 bases and J by 0 bases, and 7 bases separated the two germline ends. This CDR3 has 14 residues. CDR1 and CDR2 from the germline V gene are MDHEN and SYDVKM. As DNA, the CDR3 is TGTGCCAGCAGTTTAAGCCGGATGAACACTGAAGCTTTCTTT. Translating it yields CASSLSRMNTEAFF.

V gene TRBV19 combines with J gene TRBJ2-4; TRBD1 aligns across 11 bases. The CDR3 runs to 15 residues. Germline assignment: CDR1 LNHDA and CDR2 SQIVND (reference sequence). V dropped 6 bases and J dropped 7; count of bases not matched to a gene: 8. CDR3 bases: TGTGCCAGTAGCACTGCCCGGGACAGGGGGAACATTCAGTACTTC. Translating gives CASSTARDRGNIQYF.